This T cell receptor beta chain was sequenced in a study of a mutant IDH1 vaccine in newly diagnosed glioma. The wider study: Vaccine administration was initiated 4-6 weeks following radiotherapy alone, or with temozolomide cycles. Treated patients had a mean age of 40.4 years and an approximately 60% male, approximately 38% female split. Study-wide points: Pseudoprogression seemingly bore no relation to changes in top peripheral T cell clonotypes.

Germline CDR1 is MGHDK and CDR2 is SYGVNS. The CDR3 is 13 residues long. The germline V and J ends were trimmed by 6 bases and 10 bases, with 13 bases remaining between them. This clone was counted once. Its matching antigen is unknown. The time point: week 5, during vaccination. The study gave 300 ug of mutant IDH1 20-mer peptide per vaccine dose, with topical imiquimod. Each astrocytoma in the donors was new, WHO grade 3 or 4, IDH1-mutant and ATRX-lost. TCRdb's copy holds only in-frame clones and misses some; the assay was immunoSEQ multiplex PCR. The data show approximately 61,000 clones, with about 86% seen just once and around 7.4% held by the top ten.

This clonotype originated in a woman aged 45-65 years with glioma. The chain recombines TRBV25-1 with TRBJ1-6; D gene ambiguous. Sequenced material: PBMCs, taken from a glioma patient whose treatment included an IDH1 peptide vaccine. CDR3 protein: CASRRELGSPLHF. CDR3 bases: TGTGCCAGCAGACGGGAGTTAGGGTCACCCCTCCACTTT.